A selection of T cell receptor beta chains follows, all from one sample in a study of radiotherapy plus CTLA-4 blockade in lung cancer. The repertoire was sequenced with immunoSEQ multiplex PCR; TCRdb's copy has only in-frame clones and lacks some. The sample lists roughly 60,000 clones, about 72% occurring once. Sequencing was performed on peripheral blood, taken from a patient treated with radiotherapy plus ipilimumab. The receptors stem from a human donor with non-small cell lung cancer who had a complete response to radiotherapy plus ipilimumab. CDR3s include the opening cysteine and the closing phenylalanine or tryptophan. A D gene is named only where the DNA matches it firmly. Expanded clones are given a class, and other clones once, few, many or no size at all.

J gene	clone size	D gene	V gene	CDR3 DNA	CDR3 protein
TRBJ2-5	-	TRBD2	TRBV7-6	TGTGCCAGCAGCCCTAGCGGGAGGGTGGAGACCCAGTACTTC	CASSPSGRVETQYF
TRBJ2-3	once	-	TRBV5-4	TGTGCCAGCAGCAGGGACAATCCAGATACGCAGTATTTT	CASSRDNPDTQYF
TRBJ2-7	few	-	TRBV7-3	TGTGCCAGCAGCCAGAAGGTGCAGGGAATCGGGGAGCAGTACTTC	CASSQKVQGIGEQYF
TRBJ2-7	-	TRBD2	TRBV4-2	TGTGCCAGCAGCCAAGAGGGACTAGCGGCTTTTTCGTACGAGCAGTACTTC	CASSQEGLAAFSYEQYF
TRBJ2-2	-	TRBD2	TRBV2	TGTGCCAGCTTTAGGACTAGCGTCCCCACCGGGGAGCTGTTTTTT	CASFRTSVPTGELFF
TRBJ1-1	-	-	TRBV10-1	TGCGCCAGCAGTGCTTCACAGAACACTGAAGCTTTCTTT	CASSASQNTEAFF
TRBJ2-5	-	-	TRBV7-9	TGTGCCAGCACCTTCAAAGAGACCCAGTACTTC	CASTFKETQYF
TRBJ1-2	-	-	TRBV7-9	TGTGCCAGCAGCTTACGACAGAACTATGGCTACACCTTC	CASSLRQNYGYTF
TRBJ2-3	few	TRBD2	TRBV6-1	TGTGCCAGCAGTGAGTTGGGAGGGCCAGATACGCAGTATTTT	CASSELGGPDTQYF
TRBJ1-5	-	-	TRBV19	TGTGCCAGTACCTCTCAGCGAGTGAGTAATCAGCCCCAGCATTTT	CASTSQRVSNQPQHF
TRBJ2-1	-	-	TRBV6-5	TGTGCCAGCAATCAAGGGGCTAAGGAGTTCTTC	CASNQGAKEFF
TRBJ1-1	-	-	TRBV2	TGTGCCAGCAGTGAAGTGACAGTGGGGAATGAAGCTTTCTTT	CASSEVTVGNEAFF
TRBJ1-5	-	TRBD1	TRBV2	TGTGCCAGCAGTGAAGCCCAGGGGGCATTTAATCAGCCCCAGCATTTT	CASSEAQGAFNQPQHF
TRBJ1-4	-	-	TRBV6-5	TGTGCCAGCAGTTACGGAGACAGAGCAAATGAAAAACTGTTTTTT	CASSYGDRANEKLFF
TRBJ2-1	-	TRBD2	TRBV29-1	TGCAGCGTTGCCAGGGGTCTAGCGGGTAGAAGTGAGCAGTTCTTC	CSVARGLAGRSEQFF
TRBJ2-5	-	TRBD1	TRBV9	TGTGCCAGCAGCATATCGGGGACAGCGAAAGAGACCCAGTACTTC	CASSISGTAKETQYF
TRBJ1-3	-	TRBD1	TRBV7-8	TGTGCCAGCAGTTTCGCGGGACAGTTCTCTGGAAACACCATATATTTT	CASSFAGQFSGNTIYF
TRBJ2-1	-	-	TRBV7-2	TGTGCCAGCAGCTTAGCCCCCCGTGCGGGGGCGGGGTACAATGAGCAGTTCTTC	CASSLAPRAGAGYNEQFF
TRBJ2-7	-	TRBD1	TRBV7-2	TGTGCCAGCAGCCGCCCAGGGGGCCACAACGAGCAGTACTTC	CASSRPGGHNEQYF
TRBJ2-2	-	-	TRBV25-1	TGTGCCAGCAGTGAAATCGGCAGGGGAATCGACGGGGAGCTGTTTTTT	CASSEIGRGIDGELFF
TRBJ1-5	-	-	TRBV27	TGTGCCAGCAGGCCGGACTCTAGCAATCAGCCCCAGCATTTT	CASRPDSSNQPQHF
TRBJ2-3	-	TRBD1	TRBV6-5	TGTGCCAGCAATCTGGGACAGGGTAGCACAGATACGCAGTATTTT	CASNLGQGSTDTQYF
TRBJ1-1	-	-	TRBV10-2	TGCGCCAGCAGTGAACCAGGGTGGAACACTGAAGCTTTCTTT	CASSEPGWNTEAFF
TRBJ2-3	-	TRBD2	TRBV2	TGTGCCAGCGGTCTAGCGGGGGATAGGGCAGATACGCAGTATTTT	CASGLAGDRADTQYF
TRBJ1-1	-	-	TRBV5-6	TGTGCCAGCAGCTTGCTTGGGGGCCAGGGCACTGAAGCTTTCTTT	CASSLLGGQGTEAFF
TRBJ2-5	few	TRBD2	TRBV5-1	TGCGCCAGCAGCTTGACTAGCGGGGGCTGGGAGACCCAGTACTTC	CASSLTSGGWETQYF
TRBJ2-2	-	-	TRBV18	TGTGCCAGCTCGACAGACGAGGCCGGGGAGCTGTTTTTT	CASSTDEAGELFF
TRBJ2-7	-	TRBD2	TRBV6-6	TGTGCCACCTGCTCCCGGGGGGGCTCAAGCTCCTACGAGCAGTACTTC	CATCSRGGSSSYEQYF
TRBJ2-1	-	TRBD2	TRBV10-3	TGTGCCATCAGTGGGAACCTAGCGGGAAACTACAATGAGCAGTTCTTC	CAISGNLAGNYNEQFF
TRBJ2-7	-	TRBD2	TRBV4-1	TGCGCCAGCAGCCAAGTGGGGACTAGCGGGAGCTCCTACGAGCAGTACTTC	CASSQVGTSGSSYEQYF
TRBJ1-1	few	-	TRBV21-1	TGTGCCAGCAGCAATAAAAGGGGGTTTGGTGAAGCTTTCTTT	CASSNKRGFGEAFF
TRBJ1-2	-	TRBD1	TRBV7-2	TGTGCCAGCAGCTCAATCAGGGGGGCCTATGGCTACACCTTC	CASSSIRGAYGYTF
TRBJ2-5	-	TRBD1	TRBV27	TGTGCCAGCAGCGACAGGGGTCGGGAGACCCAGTACTTC	CASSDRGRETQYF
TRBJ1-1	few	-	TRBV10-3	TGTGCCATCACCAGAGACAGCAACACTGAAGCTTTCTTT	CAITRDSNTEAFF
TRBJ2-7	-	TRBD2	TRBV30	TGTGCCTGGAGTAGGACTAGCGGGGGTATCCACGAGCAGTACTTC	CAWSRTSGGIHEQYF
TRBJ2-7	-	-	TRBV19	TGTGCCAGTAGCGAAACCGGGACACGGACCTACGAGCAGTACTTC	CASSETGTRTYEQYF
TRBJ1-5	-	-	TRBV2	TGTGCCAGCAGTGAAGGACGGGGAACCTCTGGGCCCCAGCATTTT	CASSEGRGTSGPQHF
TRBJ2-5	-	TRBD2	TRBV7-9	TGTGCCAGCAGCTTATACCGGGGAGGGGCGCAAGGAGCCCAGTACTTC	CASSLYRGGAQGAQYF
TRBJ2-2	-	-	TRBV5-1	TGCGCCAGCAGCTCGGTCCCTCCCGCCGGGGAGCTGTTTTTT	CASSSVPPAGELFF
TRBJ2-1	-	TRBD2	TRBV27	TGTGCCAGTACCCCTAGCGGCGGCATTCGGCGTCACAATGAGCAGTTCTTC	CASTPSGGIRRHNEQFF
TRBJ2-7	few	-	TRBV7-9	TGTGCCAGCAGCTTAGATACGGGTTGGCACGAGCAGTACTTC	CASSLDTGWHEQYF
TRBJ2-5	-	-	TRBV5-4	TGTGCCAGCAGCTTGTATAGCAGAAGTTACCAAGAGACCCAGTACTTC	CASSLYSRSYQETQYF
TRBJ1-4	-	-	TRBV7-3	TGTGCCAGCAGCTTAGGCGGCAGGGGTAGAGCTAATGAAAAACTGTTTTTT	CASSLGGRGRANEKLFF
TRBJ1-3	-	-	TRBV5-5	TGTGCCAGCAGCTTGGACGTCGGCAGGGGCTCTGGAAACACCATATATTTT	CASSLDVGRGSGNTIYF
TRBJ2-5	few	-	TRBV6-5	TGTGCCAGCAGTTACCTTGCGGAGAATCAAGAGACCCAGTACTTC	CASSYLAENQETQYF
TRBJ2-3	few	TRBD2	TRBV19	TGTGCCAGTAGTATGGGACTAGAGGGAGATACGCAGTATTTT	CASSMGLEGDTQYF